What follows describes a single T cell receptor (beta chain). Its matching antigen is unknown. The data were taken from a study of shared clonotypes between healthy human individuals. Broader study findings: Clonotype sharing levels among donors were expected to vary with sequencing depth. Investigators collected only blood, and repertoires in tissues likely differ. Clonotypes not shared had lower generation probabilities than those common to all four donors.

This CDR3 has 14 amino acids. The germline gives CDR1 MNHEY, CDR2 SVGAGI. V lost 5 bases and J lost 3, with 13 bases in between. The naive CD8 subset, CD45RO-negative cells positively selected for CCR7, excluded terminally differentiated effector memory CD45RA+ cells. Genomic DNA belonging to each subset was distributed in equal measure over several immunoSEQ plates. Sequenced by immunoSEQ multiplex PCR; TCRdb stores in-frame clones only, minus some. The data show nearly 2 million clones, about 95% seen once. The chain uses TRBV6-5 and TRBJ2-5; D gene uncertain. The clonotype was recovered from a man between 18 and 29 years old in good health. The sample taken for sequencing was naive CD8+ T cells sorted from blood. CDR3: CASSRPAQKETQYF. CDR3 bases: TGTGCCAGCAGTCGTCCTGCTCAGAAAGAGACCCAGTACTTC.